This T cell receptor beta chain was recorded in a study of blood T cell repertoires in COVID-19. How the authors handled the data: Amplification of reference gene primers was used by the study to estimate nucleated cell counts. Sequencing used immunoSEQ multiplex PCR; TCRdb keeps in-frame clones, though not all of them. V, J and clone size are those of that table, while D and trimming were read from the DNA. The table lists 50,000 to 80,000 clones, over 75% of them singletons. This sequence was found in a woman aged 80 or older with active COVID-19. Sequencing input: peripheral blood.

The chain's CDR3 is CASSQGREGQPQHF. CDR3 coding DNA: TGCGCCAGCAGCCAGGGGAGGGAGGGACAGCCCCAGCATTTT. The chain uses TRBV4-1 and TRBJ1-5, with D unclear. Trimming left V 3 bases short and J 7 bases short, with 13 bases between. Germline V lookup: CDR1 MGHRA, CDR2 YSYEKL. CDR3 length: 14 residues.